These T cell receptor beta chains were read from a single sample in a study of blood T cell repertoires in COVID-19. Generated by immunoSEQ multiplex PCR, the TCRdb table keeps only in-frame clones and is missing some. This table has 220,000 or so clones, under 90% appearing once. Specimen: peripheral blood. The receptors come from a man aged 55 to 70 who had recovered from COVID-19. Both conserved end residues are part of each CDR3. A D gene is named only where the DNA matches it firmly. Expanded clones are given a class, and other clones once, few, many or no size at all.

clone size	D gene	V gene	J gene	CDR3 protein	CDR3 DNA
-	-	TRBV6-5	TRBJ2-3	CASTSPGLRTDTQYF	TGTGCCAGCACCTCCCCGGGTCTTCGCACAGATACGCAGTATTTT
-	TRBD1	TRBV19	TRBJ2-5	CASSLDRGETQYF	TGTGCCAGTAGTCTGGACAGGGGAGAGACCCAGTACTTC
-	-	TRBV18	TRBJ2-2	CASSLQRPDTGELFF	TGTGCCAGCTCACTTCAACGCCCGGACACCGGGGAGCTGTTTTTT
-	-	TRBV19	TRBJ1-5	CASSLGGIQWAQHF	TGTGCCAGTAGTTTGGGGGGTATTCAGTGGGCCCAGCATTTT
-	-	TRBV27	TRBJ1-6	CASSQQDRGGPLHF	TGTGCCAGCAGCCAACAGGACCGGGGGGGACCCCTCCACTTT
-	TRBD2	TRBV10-3	TRBJ2-7	CAISAGGYEQYF	TGTGCCATCAGTGCGGGGGGCTACGAGCAGTACTTC
-	TRBD1	TRBV6-5	TRBJ1-5	CASSFDRANQPQHF	TGTGCCAGCAGTTTCGACAGGGCCAATCAGCCCCAGCATTTT
-	-	TRBV10-3	TRBJ2-3	CAISGVFEGAGDTQYF	TGTGCCATCAGTGGGGTTTTCGAGGGAGCGGGAGATACGCAGTATTTT
once	-	TRBV5-6	TRBJ1-4	CASSLTRNEKLFF	TGTGCCAGCAGCTTGACGCGTAATGAAAAACTGTTTTTT
-	TRBD1	TRBV27	TRBJ1-2	CASSFHRTGIYGYTF	TGTGCCAGCAGTTTCCACCGGACAGGGATCTATGGCTACACCTTC
-	-	TRBV2	TRBJ2-7	CASTPWPTVYEQYF	TGTGCCAGCACCCCGTGGCCAACCGTTTACGAGCAGTACTTC
-	-	TRBV5-1	TRBJ2-5	CASSHQGERRETQYF	TGCGCCAGCAGCCACCAGGGCGAGAGGAGAGAGACCCAGTACTTC
-	TRBD2	TRBV29-1	TRBJ2-2	CSVAGDWDSGRRNTGELFF	TGCAGCGTTGCAGGGGATTGGGATAGCGGGAGGAGGAACACCGGGGAGCTGTTTTTT
-	TRBD2	TRBV6-5	TRBJ2-1	CASKVGLAGAYEQFF	TGTGCCAGCAAAGTAGGACTAGCGGGGGCGTATGAGCAGTTCTTC
-	TRBD1	TRBV4-1	TRBJ2-6	CASSQGSRGYTNVLTF	TGCGCCAGCAGCCAAGGATCCAGGGGGTATACCAACGTCCTGACTTTC
-	TRBD1	TRBV5-1	TRBJ2-2	CASSPHRGGNTGELFF	TGCGCCAGCAGCCCCCACAGGGGCGGGAACACCGGGGAGCTGTTTTTT
-	TRBD2	TRBV11-2	TRBJ2-2	CASSLTGGNTGELFF	TGTGCCAGCAGCTTAACGGGGGGAAACACCGGGGAGCTGTTTTTT
-	TRBD2	TRBV7-9	TRBJ2-7	CASSDGTSGQYEQYF	TGTGCCAGCAGCGACGGGACTAGCGGACAATACGAGCAGTACTTC
-	TRBD2	TRBV5-4	TRBJ2-7	CASSPRGGITYEQYF	TGTGCCAGCAGCCCCCGGGGGGGGATCACGTACGAGCAGTACTTC
-	-	TRBV9	TRBJ2-7	CASSPSGQLFSYEQYF	TGTGCCAGCAGCCCCTCCGGACAGCTCTTTTCCTACGAGCAGTACTTC
-	TRBD2	TRBV7-3	TRBJ2-3	CASSSSGSTDTQYF	TGTGCCAGCAGCTCTAGCGGGAGCACAGATACGCAGTATTTT
-	TRBD2	TRBV5-1	TRBJ2-3	CASSLIVGGADTQYF	TGCGCCAGCAGCTTAATAGTTGGGGGGGCAGATACGCAGTATTTT
-	TRBD2	TRBV5-1	TRBJ2-3	CASSPGLAGGAGSTDTQYF	TGCGCCAGCAGCCCGGGACTAGCGGGAGGGGCGGGTTCCACAGATACGCAGTATTTT